The 16 T cell receptor beta chains below were found in one sample sequenced in a study of post-analysis software for immune sequencing data. The TCR beta cDNA libraries carried unique molecular identifiers. TCRdb reprocessed the PCR reads with MiXCR, giving one entry per CDR3 protein. The data show approximately 690,000 distinct CDR3 sequences, roughly three fifths seen once. Their cognate antigens are unknown. Study results and limitations: Higher frequency in patients than in controls was seen for about five TRBV segments, with TRBV5-6, TRBV5-1 and TRBV20-1 among them.

Sequenced: blood. The receptors originated from a girl aged 2 to 10 with multiple sclerosis.

The V and J genes are TRBV5-5 and TRBJ2-3, with 10 nucleotides matching TRBD2. With V trimmed by 3 bases and J by 0 bases, 4 bases remained unmatched. The CDR3 extends over 16 amino acids. Germline values: CDR1 SGHKS, CDR2 YYEKEE (reference sequence). This CDR3 is CASSSGLARSTDTQYF. The CDR3 DNA reads as TGTGCCAGCAGCTCGGGACTAGCGCGCAGCACAGATACGCAGTATTTT.

This sequence joins TRBV27 and TRBJ1-2; D is perhaps TRBD1 (6 bases). V lost 0 bases and J lost 2, with 13 bases in between. CDR3 length: 16 amino acids. Germline V lookup: CDR1 MNHEY, CDR2 SMNVEV (reference sequence). CDR3 sequence (DNA): TGTGCCAGCAGTTTATCGAACCAGGGGCGAAACTATGGCTACACCTTC. It codes for CASSLSNQGRNYGYTF.

V usage is TRBV3-1 and J usage is TRBJ2-1; D is unresolved. With 1 base removed from V and 4 bases from J, the gap between germline ends came to 23 bases. This CDR3 comprises 19 residues. Per the germline V gene, CDR1 is LGHDT and CDR2 is YNNKEL (reference sequence). This chain's CDR3 is CASSQGTAVREKFYNEQFF. The CDR3 nucleotides are TGTGCCAGCAGCCAAGGCACGGCAGTCCGAGAAAAATTTTACAATGAGCAGTTCTTC.

The chain combines TRBV7-9 with TRBJ2-7; TRBD2 matches at 11 bases. The CDR3 covers 15 residues. The germline CDR1 and CDR2 sequences are SEHNR and FQNEAQ (reference sequence). V shed 3 bases and J 3 bases; nucleotides not matched to a gene: 4. In DNA form, the CDR3 reads TGTGCCAGCAGCTTTAGCGGGAGGGTCTACTACGAGCAGTACTTC. Its translation: CASSFSGRVYYEQYF.

This clonotype was counted a few times. This chain joins TRBV6-2 or TRBV6-3 and TRBJ2-1; 7 nucleotides agree with TRBD1. Germline lookup yields CDR1 MNHEY and CDR2 SVGEGT. After removal of 8 bases from V and 6 bases from J, the junction contained 7 bases not matched to a gene. The CDR3 spans 13 residues. The CDR3, as DNA: TGTGCCAGCCAGCCGGGACAGTTCAATGAGCAGTTCTTC. It specifies CASQPGQFNEQFF.

This rearrangement joins TRBV11-2 to TRBJ2-7; 10 bases match TRBD1. This CDR3 contains 15 residues. The germline V gene has CDR1 SGHAT and CDR2 FQNNGV. J gave up 4 bases and V 5 bases, and 8 bases lay outside the gene matches. The CDR3 DNA reads TGTGCCAGCAGCGATGGGACAGGGGTGATTTACGAGCAGTACTTC. Its protein is CASSDGTGVIYEQYF.

The chain carries TRBV7-7 and TRBJ2-5; perhaps TRBD1 as D (5 bases). Germline assignment: CDR1 SSHAT and CDR2 FNYEAQ (reference sequence). The V end lost 1 base, the J end lost 11 bases, and 17 bases lay between the germline ends. CDR3 length equals 14 residues. The CDR3 loop reads CASSLEWGHNEQYF. For the CDR3, the DNA is TGTGCCAGCAGCTTAGAGTGGGGCCACAATGAGCAGTACTTC.

The CDR3 protein is CASKRGLADCNEQFF. CDR3 DNA: TGCGCCAGCAAAAGAGGACTAGCGGACTGCAATGAGCAGTTCTTC. The chain joins TRBV5-1 to TRBJ2-1, with 10 bases matching TRBD2. V lost 6 bases to trimming and J lost 6 bases; unmatched junction nucleotides: 9. Looked up from germline, CDR1 is SGHRS and CDR2 is YFSETQ. There are 15 residues in the CDR3. The full variable domain, completed using reference TRBV5-1 and TRBJ2-1, is KAGVTQTPRYLIKTRGQQVTLSCSPISGHRSVSWYQQTPGQGLQFLFEYFSETQRNKGNFPGRFSGRQFSNSRSEMNVSTLELGDSALYLCASKRGLADCNEQFFGPGTRLTVL.

The chain is built from TRBV12-3 or TRBV12-4 and TRBJ1-1, with D hard to call. With 0 bases removed from V and 7 bases from J, the gap between germline ends came to 6 bases. CDR3 size: 12 residues. CDR3 region: CASSLAGFEAFF. The CDR3 DNA follows: TGTGCCAGCAGTTTAGCAGGCTTTGAAGCTTTCTTT.

The rearrangement uses TRBV5-1 and TRBJ2-1; a weak D match, TRBD1 (6 bases). The germline V gene has CDR1 SGHRS and CDR2 YFSETQ. The CDR3 covers 13 residues. V dropped 7 bases and J dropped 4 bases, with 12 bases sitting between them. CDR3 DNA: TGCGCCAGCGGCTGGACAGTATACAATGAGCAGTTCTTC. Residues: CASGWTVYNEQFF.

The chain links TRBV7-2 to TRBJ1-2; 10 bases match TRBD1. The V segment lost 1 base and the J segment 8 bases; nucleotides outside the gene matches: 7. The CDR3 spans 15 residues. Germline lookup yields CDR1 SGHTA and CDR2 FQGNSA. The CDR3: CASSLGGQGLYGYTF. CDR3 nucleotide sequence: TGTGCCAGCAGCTTAGGGGGACAGGGGCTATACGGCTACACCTTC.

A word on this clonotype: At one end the junction does not follow the germline gene, possibly because of a read error. The chain combines TRBV20-1 with TRBJ1-4, with D perhaps matching TRBD1 (5 bases). CDR1 and CDR2 from the germline V gene are DFQATT and SNEGSKA (reference sequence). The CDR3 extends over 13 amino acids. Here the CDR3 reads CSARAGPNEKLFF. The CDR3 DNA reads TGCAGTGCCAGAGCGGGACCTAATGAAAAACTGTTTTTT.

V gene TRBV7-2 combines with J gene TRBJ2-6; D not certain. The length of the CDR3 is 16 residues. The ends were cut back, 1 base at V and 0 bases at J, with 7 bases in the middle. CDR1 is SGHTA and CDR2 is FQGNSA in the germline V gene. The CDR3 protein is CASSLGSPSGANVLTF. In nucleotides, the CDR3 is TGTGCCAGCAGCTTAGGGTCCCCCTCTGGGGCCAACGTCCTGACTTTC.

This chain links TRBV20-1 with TRBJ1-2; 7 bases are shared with TRBD1. Trimming cost V 6 bases and J 0 bases; bases outside gene matches: 4. The CDR3 runs 13 residues. From germline, CDR1 is DFQATT and CDR2 SNEGSKA (reference sequence). In nucleotides, the CDR3 is TGCAGTGCCAGTGGGACAGCTAACTATGGCTACACCTTC. It translates to CSASGTANYGYTF.

The rearrangement links TRBV12-3 or TRBV12-4 to TRBJ2-4, with 10 positions matching TRBD2. V gave up 4 bases and J gave up 13 bases; unmatched junction bases: 10. The CDR3 contains 14 residues. CDR3 coding DNA: TGTGCCAGCAGTTCAGCGGGAGGGGACCGCCAGCAGTACTTC. This encodes CASSSAGGDRQQYF.

The V call is TRBV18, the J call TRBJ2-6, with a possible D match to TRBD1 (5 bases). The germline V gene has CDR1 KGHSH and CDR2 LQKENI. Trimming shortened V by 3 bases and J by 4 bases, and 10 bases separated the two germline ends. This CDR3 has 15 residues. This chain's CDR3 is CASSPGQPGANVLTF. In DNA form, the CDR3 reads TGTGCCAGCTCACCCGGACAACCCGGGGCCAACGTCCTGACTTTC.